What follows describes a single TCR beta chain. Germline CDR1 MNHEY, CDR2 SVGEGT. This CDR3 is 12 amino acids long. Trimming stripped 6 bases from V and 8 bases from J, with 11 bases between. Peripheral blood CD8+ and CD4+ T cells were profiled by TCR beta sequencing. It was healthy donors who served as the controls, matched for age and sex. The CD8+ and CD4+ T cells were negatively isolated, with the TEMRA cells enriched by FACS. About 0.5 to 1 ug RNA was reverse transcribed with random hexamers. An immunoSEQ multiplex PCR generated amplified TCR beta CDR3 products spanning 54 Vbeta and 13 Jbeta. TCRdb reprocessed the immunoSEQ multiplex PCR reads with MiXCR, giving one entry per CDR3 protein. The repertoire has 180,000 or so distinct CDR3 sequences, roughly 95% of them found once; the top ten carry approximately 0.1%. The data were taken from a study of CD8 T cells in Susac syndrome.

This clonotype originated in a human donor in good health. The chain carries TRBV6-2 or TRBV6-3 and TRBJ2-1; the D is unclear. Material for sequencing was CD4+ T cells from PBMCs. Here the CDR3 reads CASRDVIHEQFF. CDR3 sequence (DNA): TGTGCCAGCAGAGACGTTATCCATGAGCAGTTCTTC.